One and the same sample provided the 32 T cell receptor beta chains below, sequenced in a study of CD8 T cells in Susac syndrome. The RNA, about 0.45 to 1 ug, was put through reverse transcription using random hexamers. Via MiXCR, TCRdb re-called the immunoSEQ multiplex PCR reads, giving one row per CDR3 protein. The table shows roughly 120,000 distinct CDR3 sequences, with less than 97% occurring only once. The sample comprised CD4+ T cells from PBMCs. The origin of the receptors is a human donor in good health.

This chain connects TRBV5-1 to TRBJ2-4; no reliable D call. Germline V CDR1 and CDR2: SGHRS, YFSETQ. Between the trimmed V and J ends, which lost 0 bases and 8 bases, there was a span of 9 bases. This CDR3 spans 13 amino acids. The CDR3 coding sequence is TGCGCCAGCAGCTTGGAATTGGGGTACATTCAGTACTTC. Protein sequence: CASSLELGYIQYF. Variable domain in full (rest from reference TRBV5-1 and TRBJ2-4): KAGVTQTPRYLIKTRGQQVTLSCSPISGHRSVSWYQQTPGQGLQFLFEYFSETQRNKGNFPGRFSGRQFSNSRSEMNVSTLELGDSALYLCASSLELGYIQYFGAGTRLSVL.

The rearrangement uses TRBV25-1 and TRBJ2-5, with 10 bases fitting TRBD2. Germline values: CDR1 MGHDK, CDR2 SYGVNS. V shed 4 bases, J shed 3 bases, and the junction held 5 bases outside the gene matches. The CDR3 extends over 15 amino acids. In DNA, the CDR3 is TGTGCCAGCAGTGCCCTAGCGGGAGTGAAAGAGACCCAGTACTTC. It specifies CASSALAGVKETQYF. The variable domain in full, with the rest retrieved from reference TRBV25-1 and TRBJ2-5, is EADIYQTPRYLVIGTGKKITLECSQTMGHDKMYWYQQDPGMELHLIHYSYGVNSTEKGDLSSESTVSRIRTEHFPLTLESARPSHTSQYLCASSALAGVKETQYFGPGTRLLVL.

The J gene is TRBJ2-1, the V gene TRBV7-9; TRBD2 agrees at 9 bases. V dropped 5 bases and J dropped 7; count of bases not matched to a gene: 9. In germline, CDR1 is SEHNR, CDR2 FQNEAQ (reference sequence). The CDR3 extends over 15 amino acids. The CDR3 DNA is TGTGCCAGCAGCATGGCGGGGGGGCCATGGAATGAGCAGTTCTTC. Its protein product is CASSMAGGPWNEQFF.

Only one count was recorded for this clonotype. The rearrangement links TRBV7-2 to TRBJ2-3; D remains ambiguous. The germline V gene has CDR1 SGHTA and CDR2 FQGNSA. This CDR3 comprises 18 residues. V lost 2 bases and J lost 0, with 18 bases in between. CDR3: CASSLRPRAGESTDTQYF. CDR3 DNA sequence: TGTGCCAGCAGCTTAAGACCTAGGGCTGGCGAGAGCACAGATACGCAGTATTTT.

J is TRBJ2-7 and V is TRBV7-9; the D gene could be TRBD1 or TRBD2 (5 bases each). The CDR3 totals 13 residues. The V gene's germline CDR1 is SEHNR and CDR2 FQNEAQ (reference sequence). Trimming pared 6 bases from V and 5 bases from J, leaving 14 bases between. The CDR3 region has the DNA TGTGCCAGCAGTTCGGGACCCAGACACGAGCAGTACTTC. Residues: CASSSGPRHEQYF.

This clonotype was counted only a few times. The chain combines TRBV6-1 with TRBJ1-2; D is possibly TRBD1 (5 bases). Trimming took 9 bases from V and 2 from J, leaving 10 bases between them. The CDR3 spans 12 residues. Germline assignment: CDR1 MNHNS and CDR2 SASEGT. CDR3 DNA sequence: TGTGCCAGTCGTCAGGGAAACTATGGCTACACCTTC. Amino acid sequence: CASRQGNYGYTF.

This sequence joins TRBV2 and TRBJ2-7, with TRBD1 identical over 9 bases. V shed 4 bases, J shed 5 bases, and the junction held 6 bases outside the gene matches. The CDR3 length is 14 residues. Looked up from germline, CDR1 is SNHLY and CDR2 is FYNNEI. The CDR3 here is CASSGDRDAHEQYF. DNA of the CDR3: TGTGCCAGCAGTGGGGACAGGGACGCGCACGAGCAGTACTTC.

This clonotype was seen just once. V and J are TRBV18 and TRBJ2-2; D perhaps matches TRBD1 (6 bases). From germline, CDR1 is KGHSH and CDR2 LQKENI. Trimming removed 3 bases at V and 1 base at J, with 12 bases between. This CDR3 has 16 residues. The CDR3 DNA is TGTGCCAGCTCACCCTCCCAGGGGTGGAACACCGGGGAGCTGTTTTTT. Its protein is CASSPSQGWNTGELFF.

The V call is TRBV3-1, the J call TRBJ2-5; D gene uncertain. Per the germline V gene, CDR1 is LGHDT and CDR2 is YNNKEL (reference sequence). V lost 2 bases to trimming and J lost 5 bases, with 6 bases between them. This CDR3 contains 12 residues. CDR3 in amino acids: CASSQFKETQYF. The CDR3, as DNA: TGTGCCAGCAGCCAATTTAAGGAGACCCAGTACTTC.

CDR3 in amino acids: CSVGQANYGYTF. The CDR3 DNA is TGCAGCGTCGGACAGGCGAACTATGGCTACACCTTC. This rearrangement joins TRBV29-1 to TRBJ1-2; 7 nucleotides line up with TRBD1. Germline values: CDR1 SQVTM, CDR2 ANQGSEA. The CDR3 spans 12 residues. Trimming removed 6 bases from V and 2 bases from J; junction bases left unmatched: 3.

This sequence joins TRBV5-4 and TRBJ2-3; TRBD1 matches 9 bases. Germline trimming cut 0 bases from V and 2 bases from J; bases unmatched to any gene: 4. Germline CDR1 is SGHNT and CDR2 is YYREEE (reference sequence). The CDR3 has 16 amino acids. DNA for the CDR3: TGTGCCAGCAGCTTGGATAGGACAGGGGTCACAGATACGCAGTATTTT. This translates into CASSLDRTGVTDTQYF.

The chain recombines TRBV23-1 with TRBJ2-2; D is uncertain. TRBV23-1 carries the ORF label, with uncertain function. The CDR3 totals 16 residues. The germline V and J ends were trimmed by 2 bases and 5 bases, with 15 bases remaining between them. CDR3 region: CASSQISGGSTGELFF. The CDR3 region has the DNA TGCGCCAGCAGTCAAATTTCTGGTGGCTCGACCGGGGAGCTGTTTTTT.

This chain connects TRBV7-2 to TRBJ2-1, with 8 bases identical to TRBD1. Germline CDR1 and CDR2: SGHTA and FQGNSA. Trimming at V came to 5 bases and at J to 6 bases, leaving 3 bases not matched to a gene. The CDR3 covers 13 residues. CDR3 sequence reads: CASSPDRVNEQFF. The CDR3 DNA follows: TGTGCCAGCAGCCCGGACAGGGTCAATGAGCAGTTCTTC.

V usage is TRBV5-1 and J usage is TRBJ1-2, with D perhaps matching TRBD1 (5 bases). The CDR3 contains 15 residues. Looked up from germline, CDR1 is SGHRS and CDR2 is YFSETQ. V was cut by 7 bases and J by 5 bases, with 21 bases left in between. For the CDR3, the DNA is TGCGCCAGCGCCCCAGATGCAGGGCGGAATTATGGCTACACCTTC. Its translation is CASAPDAGRNYGYTF.

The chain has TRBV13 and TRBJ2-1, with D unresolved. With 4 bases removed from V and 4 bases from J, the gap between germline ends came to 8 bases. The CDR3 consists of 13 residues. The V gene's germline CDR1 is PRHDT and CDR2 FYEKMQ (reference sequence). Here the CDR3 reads CASSSLGYNEQFF. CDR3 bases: TGTGCCAGCAGCTCCCTGGGGTACAATGAGCAGTTCTTC.

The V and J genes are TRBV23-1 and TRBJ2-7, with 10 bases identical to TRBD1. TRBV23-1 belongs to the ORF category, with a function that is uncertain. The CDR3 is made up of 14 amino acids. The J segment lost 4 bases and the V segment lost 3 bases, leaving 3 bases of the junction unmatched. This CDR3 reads CASSQGQGRYEQYF. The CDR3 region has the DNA TGCGCCAGCAGTCAGGGACAGGGGAGGTACGAGCAGTACTTC.

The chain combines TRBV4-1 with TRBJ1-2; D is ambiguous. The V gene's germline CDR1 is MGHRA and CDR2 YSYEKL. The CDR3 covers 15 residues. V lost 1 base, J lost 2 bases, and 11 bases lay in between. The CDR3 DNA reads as TGCGCCAGCAGCCAAGGAATAGATGGGAACTATGGCTACACCTTC. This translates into CASSQGIDGNYGYTF.

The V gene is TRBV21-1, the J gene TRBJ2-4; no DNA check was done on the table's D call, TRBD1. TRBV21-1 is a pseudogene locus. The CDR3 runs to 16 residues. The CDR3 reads CASSTTGTGNKNIQYF. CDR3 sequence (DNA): TGTGCCAGCAGCACAACTGGGACAGGGAACAAAAACATTCAGTACTTC.

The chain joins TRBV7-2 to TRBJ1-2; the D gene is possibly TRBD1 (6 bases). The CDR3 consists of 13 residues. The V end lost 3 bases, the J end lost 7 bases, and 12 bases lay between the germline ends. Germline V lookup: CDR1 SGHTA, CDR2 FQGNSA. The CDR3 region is CASSFTGTLGYTF. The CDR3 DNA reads TGTGCCAGCAGCTTCACAGGGACCCTTGGCTACACCTTC.

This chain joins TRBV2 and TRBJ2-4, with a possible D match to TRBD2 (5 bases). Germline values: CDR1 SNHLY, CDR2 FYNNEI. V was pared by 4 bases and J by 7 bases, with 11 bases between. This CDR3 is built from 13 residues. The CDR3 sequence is CASSADTRNIQYF. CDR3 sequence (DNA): TGTGCCAGCAGTGCCGATACTAGGAACATTCAGTACTTC.

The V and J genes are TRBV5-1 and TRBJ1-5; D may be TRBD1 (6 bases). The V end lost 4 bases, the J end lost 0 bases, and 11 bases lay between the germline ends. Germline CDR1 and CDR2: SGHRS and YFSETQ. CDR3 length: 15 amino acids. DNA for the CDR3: TGCGCCAGCAGCCCGGACAGTTTTAGCAATCAGCCCCAGCATTTT. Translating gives CASSPDSFSNQPQHF.

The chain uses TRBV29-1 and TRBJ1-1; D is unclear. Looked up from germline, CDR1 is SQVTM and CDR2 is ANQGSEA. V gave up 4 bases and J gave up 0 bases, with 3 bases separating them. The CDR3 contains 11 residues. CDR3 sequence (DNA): TGCAGCGTTGTGGTGAACACTGAAGCTTTCTTT. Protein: CSVVVNTEAFF.

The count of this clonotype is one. CDR3 region: CASSWGQGGTGELFF. DNA of the CDR3: TGTGCCAGCAGCTGGGGACAGGGAGGCACCGGGGAGCTGTTTTTT. The gene calls are TRBV7-9 and TRBJ2-2; 9 positions agree with TRBD1. Germline V CDR1 and CDR2: SEHNR, FQNEAQ (reference sequence). The trim removed 4 bases at V and 4 bases at J, leaving 4 bases unmatched. CDR3 size: 15 residues.

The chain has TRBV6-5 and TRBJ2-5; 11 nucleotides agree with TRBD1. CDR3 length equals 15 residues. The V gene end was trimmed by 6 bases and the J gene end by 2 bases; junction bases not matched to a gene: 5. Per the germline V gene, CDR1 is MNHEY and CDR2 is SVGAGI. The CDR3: CASRVGQGEQETQYF. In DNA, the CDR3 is TGTGCCAGCAGAGTGGGACAGGGGGAACAAGAGACCCAGTACTTC.

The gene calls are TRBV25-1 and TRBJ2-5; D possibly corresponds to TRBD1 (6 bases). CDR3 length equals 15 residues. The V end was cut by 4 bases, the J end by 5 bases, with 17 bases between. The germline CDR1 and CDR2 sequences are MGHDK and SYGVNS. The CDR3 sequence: CASSVQLGRGETQYF. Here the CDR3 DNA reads TGTGCCAGCAGTGTTCAATTGGGCAGGGGCGAGACCCAGTACTTC.

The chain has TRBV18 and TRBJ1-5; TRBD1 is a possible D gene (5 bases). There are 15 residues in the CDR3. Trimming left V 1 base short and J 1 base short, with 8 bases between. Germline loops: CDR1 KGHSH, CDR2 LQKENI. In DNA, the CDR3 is TGTGCCAGCTCACCACGACAGCAGAGCAATCAGCCCCAGCATTTT. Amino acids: CASSPRQQSNQPQHF.

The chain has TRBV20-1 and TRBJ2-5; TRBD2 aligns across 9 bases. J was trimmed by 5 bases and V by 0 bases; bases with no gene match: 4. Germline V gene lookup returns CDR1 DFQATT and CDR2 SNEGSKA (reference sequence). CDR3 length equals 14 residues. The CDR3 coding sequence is TGCAGTGCTAGAGAGATGAGCGGGAGGGAGACCCAGTACTTC. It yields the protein CSAREMSGRETQYF.

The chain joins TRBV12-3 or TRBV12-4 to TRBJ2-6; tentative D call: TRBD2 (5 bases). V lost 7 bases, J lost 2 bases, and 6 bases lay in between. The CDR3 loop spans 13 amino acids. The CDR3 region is CASKEAGANVLTF. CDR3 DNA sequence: TGTGCCAGCAAGGAGGCTGGGGCCAACGTCCTGACTTTC.

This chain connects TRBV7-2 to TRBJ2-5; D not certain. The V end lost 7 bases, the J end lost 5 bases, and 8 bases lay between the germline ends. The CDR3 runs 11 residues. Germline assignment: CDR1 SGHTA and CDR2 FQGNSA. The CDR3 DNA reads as TGTGCCAGCACCTTCATGGAGACCCAGTACTTC. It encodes CASTFMETQYF. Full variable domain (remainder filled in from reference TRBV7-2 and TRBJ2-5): GAGVSQSPSNKVTEKGKDVELRCDPISGHTALYWYRQSLGQGLEFLIYFQGNSAPDKSGLPSDRFSAERTGGSVSTLTIQRTQQEDSAVYLCASTFMETQYFGPGTRLLVL.

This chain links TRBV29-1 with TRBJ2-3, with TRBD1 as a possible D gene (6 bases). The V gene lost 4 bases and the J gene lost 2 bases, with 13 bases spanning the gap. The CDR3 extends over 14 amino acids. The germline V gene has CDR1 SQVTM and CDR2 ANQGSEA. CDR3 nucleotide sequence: TGCAGCGTTGTCGGGGACATCGTCACAGATACGCAGTATTTT. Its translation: CSVVGDIVTDTQYF.

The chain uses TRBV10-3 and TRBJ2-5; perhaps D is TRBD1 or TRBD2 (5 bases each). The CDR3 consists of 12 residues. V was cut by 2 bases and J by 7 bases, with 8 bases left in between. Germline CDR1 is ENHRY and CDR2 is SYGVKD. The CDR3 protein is CAISEEGLTQYF. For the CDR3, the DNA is TGTGCCATCAGTGAGGAGGGGTTGACCCAGTACTTC.

The chain's CDR3 is CAWSVRLRRGVETQYF. CDR3 bases: TGTGCCTGGAGTGTACGTCTTCGCAGGGGCGTAGAGACCCAGTACTTC. This rearrangement joins TRBV30 to TRBJ2-5; maybe TRBD1 (6 bases). With 0 bases removed from V and 4 bases from J, the gap between germline ends came to 18 bases. Looked up from germline, CDR1 is GTSNPN and CDR2 is SVGIG (reference sequence). The CDR3 consists of 16 residues.